This entry concerns a single T cell receptor beta chain. Original processing methods: Amplified reference gene primers provided the basis for estimating nucleated cell counts. Using immunoSEQ multiplex PCR, the repertoire was profiled, and TCRdb retains in-frame clones only, with some absent. That table gives V, J and clone size, and the DNA gave D and trimming. The table lists 410,000 or so clones, 89% of them singletons. The data were taken from a study of blood T cell repertoires in COVID-19. Study-wide background: Samples came from the United States, Italy and Spain, spanning acute and convalescent COVID-19. T cells, B-cell-depleted T cells, or PBMCs supplied cDNA or gDNA.

After removal of 2 bases from V and 6 bases from J, the junction contained 5 bases not matched to a gene. In germline, CDR1 is KGHSH, CDR2 LQKENI. The CDR3 extends over 15 amino acids. This sequence joins TRBV18 and TRBJ1-5; 9 bases map to TRBD1. This TCR came from a woman aged 40 to 55 with COVID-19, enrolled during active disease. Sample: peripheral blood. The CDR3 region has the DNA TGTGCCAGCTCACCAAGCCGGGACAGGGTTCAGCCCCAGCATTTT. Protein sequence: CASSPSRDRVQPQHF.